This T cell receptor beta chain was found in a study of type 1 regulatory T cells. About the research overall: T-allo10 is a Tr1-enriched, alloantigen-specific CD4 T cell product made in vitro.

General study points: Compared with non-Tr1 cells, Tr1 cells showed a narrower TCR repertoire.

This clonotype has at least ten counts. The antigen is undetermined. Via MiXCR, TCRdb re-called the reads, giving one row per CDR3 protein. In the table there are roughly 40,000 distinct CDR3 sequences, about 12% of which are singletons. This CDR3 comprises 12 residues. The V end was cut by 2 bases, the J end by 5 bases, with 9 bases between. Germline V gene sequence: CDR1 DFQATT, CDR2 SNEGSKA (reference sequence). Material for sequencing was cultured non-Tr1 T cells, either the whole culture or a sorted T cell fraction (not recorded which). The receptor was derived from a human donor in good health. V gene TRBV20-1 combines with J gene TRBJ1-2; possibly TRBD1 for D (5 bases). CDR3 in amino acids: CSARPGNYGYTF. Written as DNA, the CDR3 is TGCAGTGCTAGACCAGGGAATTATGGCTACACCTTC.